This entry lists 19 T cell receptor beta chains sequenced from one sample in a study of T-cell memory formation after mild COVID-19. TCRdb re-analysed the 5' RACE reads in MiXCR, keeping a single row per CDR3 protein. The repertoire holds fewer than 650,000 distinct CDR3 sequences, about 18% seen once, with roughly 7.7% in the top ten. Sequenced material: PBMCs or a T cell subset sorted from them (not recorded which). These TCRs come from an adult woman who had mild COVID-19 (a few samples of this study predate the infection). Cell type and time point are not known.

By sample fraction, this clonotype is medium-sized. The J gene is TRBJ2-1, the V gene TRBV7-6; the D is unclear. Trimming stripped 2 bases from V and 4 bases from J, with 9 bases between. This CDR3 spans 14 amino acids. Germline CDR1 SGHVS, CDR2 FNYEAQ. The DNA for the CDR3 is TGTGCCAGCAGCTTACTCGGGCCATACAATGAGCAGTTCTTC. This translates into CASSLLGPYNEQFF.

This clonotype was observed a few times. The CDR3 region is CSGTDSHNEKLFF. Here the CDR3 DNA reads TGCAGCGGGACGGACAGCCATAATGAAAAACTGTTTTTT. The chain uses TRBV29-1 and TRBJ1-4; the D gene is possibly TRBD1 (6 bases). V shed 7 bases and J shed 4 bases, with 13 bases lying between them. This CDR3 is 13 amino acids long. CDR1 is SQVTM, CDR2 ANQGSEA, per germline. Combining the CDR3 with reference TRBV29-1 and TRBJ1-4 gives the whole variable domain SAVISQKPSRDICQRGTSLTIQCQVDSQVTMMFWYRQQPGQSLTLIATANQGSEATYESGFVIDKFPISRPNLTFSTLTVSNMSPEDSSIYLCSGTDSHNEKLFFGSGTQLSVL.

The chain combines TRBV7-9 with TRBJ2-1; D may be TRBD1 or TRBD2 (7 bases each). Trimming took 11 bases from V and 0 from J, leaving 20 bases between them. The CDR3 has 16 residues. Germline V gene sequence: CDR1 SEHNR, CDR2 FQNEAQ (reference sequence). CDR3 sequence: CAGQGGAGSSYNEQFF. In DNA, the CDR3 is TGTGCCGGCCAGGGGGGGGCAGGTAGCTCCTACAATGAGCAGTTCTTC.

The chain links TRBV29-1 to TRBJ1-2; 10 nucleotides line up with TRBD1. V shed 3 bases, J shed 4 bases, and the junction held 8 bases outside the gene matches. The CDR3 is made up of 15 amino acids. CDR1 and CDR2 from the germline V gene are SQVTM and ANQGSEA. The CDR3 DNA follows: TGCAGCGTTGAGTCCTCCGGGACAGGGGCCTATGGCTACACCTTC. As protein: CSVESSGTGAYGYTF.

The chain is built from TRBV24-1 and TRBJ2-1; TRBD2 matches 8 bases. CDR3 length: 16 amino acids. V lost 3 bases and J lost 0; bases outside the gene matches: 3. The germline V gene encodes CDR1 KGHDR and CDR2 SFDVKD. The CDR3 protein is CATSDPSGSSYNEQFF. The CDR3 DNA reads as TGTGCCACCAGTGATCCGAGCGGGAGCTCCTACAATGAGCAGTTCTTC.

This clonotype has a handful of counts. This sequence joins TRBV27 and TRBJ2-7; 9 nucleotides line up with TRBD2. The CDR3 has 15 residues. Germline CDR1 is MNHEY and CDR2 is SMNVEV (reference sequence). V dropped 5 bases and J dropped 7; count of bases not matched to a gene: 12. CDR3 nucleotide sequence: TGTGCCAGCAGTCTAGGGGGACTAGCCTCTCAGGAGCAGTACTTC. Its protein is CASSLGGLASQEQYF.

This clonotype was counted ten times or more. The rearrangement joins TRBV19 to TRBJ2-3; possible D gene TRBD2, 5 bases. Looked up from germline, CDR1 is LNHDA and CDR2 is SQIVND (reference sequence). The germline V and J ends were trimmed by 0 bases and 4 bases, with 8 bases remaining between them. The CDR3 contains 14 residues. The CDR3 loop reads CASSIEGRSDTQYF. The DNA of the CDR3 is TGTGCCAGTAGTATAGAAGGGAGATCAGATACGCAGTATTTT.

The table lists this clonotype with a few counts. The J gene is TRBJ1-1, the V gene TRBV5-1; D ambiguous. There are 14 residues in the CDR3. V lost 2 bases, J lost 0 bases, and 8 bases lay in between. CDR1 and CDR2 from the germline V gene are SGHRS and YFSETQ. The CDR3 region has the DNA TGCGCCAGCAGCTTAGGAGAGATGAACACTGAAGCTTTCTTT. Its translation: CASSLGEMNTEAFF.

The table lists this clonotype with a few counts. The chain links TRBV20-1 to TRBJ1-5, with D perhaps TRBD1 (5 bases). Trimming took off 3 bases at V and 1 base at J, with 16 bases between the two ends. Germline V gene data show CDR1 as DFQATT and CDR2 as SNEGSKA (reference sequence). This CDR3 is built from 16 residues. The CDR3 loop reads CSARPTGTGSNQPQHF. DNA for the CDR3: TGCAGTGCTAGGCCTACCGGGACTGGAAGCAATCAGCCCCAGCATTTT.

The J gene is TRBJ2-2, the V gene TRBV24-1, with 12 bases identical to TRBD1. This CDR3 spans 18 amino acids. Germline CDR1 is KGHDR and CDR2 is SFDVKD. The J segment lost 4 bases and the V segment lost 5 bases, leaving 10 bases of the junction unmatched. CDR3 DNA sequence: TGTGCCACCAGTGCCACCGGGACAGGGGGCGCAGGCACCGGGGAGCTGTTTTTT. It codes for CATSATGTGGAGTGELFF.

This clonotype was detected a few times. The genes are TRBV5-4 and TRBJ1-1; D is unclear. The V end was cut by 1 base, the J end by 1 base, with 11 bases between. There are 15 residues in the CDR3. The germline CDR1 and CDR2 sequences are SGHNT and YYREEE (reference sequence). The CDR3 protein is CASSLFGAWNTEAFF. The CDR3 coding sequence is TGTGCCAGCAGCTTGTTTGGCGCATGGAACACTGAAGCTTTCTTT.

The rearrangement links TRBV11-3 to TRBJ2-2, with 7 bases identical to TRBD1. The V and J ends lost 5 bases and 0 bases, in that order; junction bases with no gene match: 3. The CDR3 consists of 15 residues. Germline CDR1 reads SGHNT; CDR2 reads YENEEA. The DNA for the CDR3 is TGTGCCAGCAGCATGGGACAGACGAACACCGGGGAGCTGTTTTTT. Encoded protein: CASSMGQTNTGELFF.

The chain has TRBV27 and TRBJ1-1; D might be TRBD1 (5 bases). The CDR3 is 13 amino acids. The germline gives CDR1 MNHEY, CDR2 SMNVEV (reference sequence). V was shortened by 2 bases and J by 10 bases, with 14 bases between the two germline ends. The CDR3 sequence is CASSLAQGRVAFF. CDR3 in DNA: TGTGCCAGCAGTTTAGCTCAGGGTCGGGTAGCTTTCTTT.

This clonotype was observed a handful of times. The chain joins TRBV7-9 to TRBJ1-6; D is ambiguous. In germline, CDR1 is SEHNR, CDR2 FQNEAQ (reference sequence). Trimming took 5 bases from V and 0 from J, leaving 8 bases between them. The CDR3 covers 15 residues. The CDR3 DNA is TGTGCCAGCAGCCCCCCCAGCTCCTATAATTCACCCCTCCACTTT. Encoded protein: CASSPPSSYNSPLHF.

This clonotype was detected a few times. The chain uses TRBV20-1 and TRBJ1-1; 7 nucleotides align to TRBD1. In germline, CDR1 is DFQATT, CDR2 SNEGSKA (reference sequence). CDR3 length: 17 amino acids. After removal of 0 bases from V and 0 bases from J, the junction contained 10 bases not matched to a gene. The CDR3, as DNA: TGCAGTGCTAGAGATTTCCGTCCGGGACAGATGAACACTGAAGCTTTCTTT. This encodes CSARDFRPGQMNTEAFF.

The V and J genes are TRBV15 and TRBJ1-4; TRBD1 is a possible D gene (6 bases). V lost 2 bases to trimming and J lost 3 bases, with 13 bases between them. The germline V gene has CDR1 LNHNV and CDR2 YYDKDF (reference sequence). CDR3 size: 16 residues. CDR3 region: CATSRRTGSANEKLFF. CDR3 nucleotides: TGTGCCACCAGCAGAAGAACAGGGTCAGCTAATGAAAAACTGTTTTTT.

This clonotype has only a few counts. J is TRBJ2-3 and V is TRBV3-1; D is unclear. The CDR3 is made up of 15 amino acids. The V and J ends lost 1 base and 2 bases respectively, with 10 bases between them. Germline V gene data show CDR1 as LGHDT and CDR2 as YNNKEL (reference sequence). DNA of the CDR3: TGTGCCAGCAGCCAAGGACGGACGTACACAGATACGCAGTATTTT. Translated: CASSQGRTYTDTQYF.

V usage is TRBV12-3 or TRBV12-4 and J usage is TRBJ2-3, with 14 nucleotides matching TRBD2. This CDR3 spans 21 amino acids. After removal of 4 bases from V and 0 bases from J, the junction contained 15 bases not matched to a gene. The CDR3 DNA follows: TGTGCCAGCAGTTCATTCCGGAGGGGACTAGCGGGGGCCGTCAGCACAGATACGCAGTATTTT. It encodes CASSSFRRGLAGAVSTDTQYF.

This chain links TRBV6-5 with TRBJ2-7, with 8 bases lining up with TRBD1. The V and J ends lost 6 bases and 5 bases, in that order; junction bases with no gene match: 9. The CDR3 totals 14 residues. From germline, CDR1 is MNHEY and CDR2 SVGAGI. The CDR3 is CASSPDREVHEQYF. DNA for the CDR3: TGTGCCAGCAGCCCGGACAGGGAGGTCCACGAGCAGTACTTC.